This T cell receptor beta chain comes out of a study of beta chain features in type 1 diabetes. Expressed TCRB transcripts were sequenced, since all the RNA that had been isolated was reverse transcribed. Some clones are missing from TCRdb's copy, which holds only in-frame ones; the method was immunoSEQ multiplex PCR. The data hold fewer than 500,000 clones, with roughly 13% observed a single time. Germline CDR1 is KGHSH and CDR2 is LQKENI. This CDR3 is built from 12 residues. Trimming removed 4 bases at V and 1 base at J, with 4 bases between. Stem cell-like memory, regulatory, central memory and naive CD4+ cells were sorted via CD45RO/CCR7/CD25/CD127/CD95/CD27. This clone was seen only a few times. Its antigen remains unidentified. Whole-study findings and limits: All four CD4+ subsets of Type 1 diabetes patients contained TCRB CDR3s that were moderately but significantly shorter. TCRB rearrangement may or may not be influenced by HLA type; here this remained unresolved.

Sequencing was performed on naive CD4+ T cells from blood. V and J are TRBV18 and TRBJ1-1; D remains ambiguous. The TCR comes from a man aged 30-40 years in good health. The CDR3 DNA reads as TGTGCCAGCTCACTCCAGAACACTGAAGCTTTCTTT. It is translated as CASSLQNTEAFF.